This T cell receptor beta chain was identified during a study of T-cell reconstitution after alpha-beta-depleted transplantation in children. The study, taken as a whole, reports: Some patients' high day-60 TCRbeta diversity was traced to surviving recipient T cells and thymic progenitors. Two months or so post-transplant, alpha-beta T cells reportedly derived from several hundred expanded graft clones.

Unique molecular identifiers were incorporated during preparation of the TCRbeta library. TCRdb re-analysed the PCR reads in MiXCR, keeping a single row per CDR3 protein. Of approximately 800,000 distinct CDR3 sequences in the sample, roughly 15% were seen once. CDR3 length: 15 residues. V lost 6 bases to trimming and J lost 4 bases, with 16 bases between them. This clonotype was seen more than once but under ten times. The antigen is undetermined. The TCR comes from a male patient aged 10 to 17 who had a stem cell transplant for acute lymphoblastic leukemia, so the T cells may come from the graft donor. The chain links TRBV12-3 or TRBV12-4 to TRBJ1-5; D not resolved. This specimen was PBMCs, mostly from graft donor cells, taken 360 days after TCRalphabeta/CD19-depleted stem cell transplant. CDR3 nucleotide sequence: TGTGCCAGCAGCACCACTCCATGGGGTAATCAGCCCCAGCATTTT. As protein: CASSTTPWGNQPQHF.